The 6 T cell receptor beta chains reported below all come from one sample, sequenced in a study of tumor-infiltrating lymphocytes in localized non-small cell lung cancer. The repertoire was sequenced with immunoSEQ multiplex PCR; TCRdb's copy has only in-frame clones and lacks some. The profile covers tens of thousands of clones, with over 60% appearing a single time and approximately 6.3% taken by the ten largest. The sequenced material came from lung tumor tissue. These TCRs come from a human donor with non-small cell lung cancer.

This clone was picked up a small number of times. The rearrangement joins TRBV7-2 to TRBJ1-6, with D perhaps TRBD1 (6 bases). The CDR3 consists of 15 residues. V dropped 1 base and J dropped 10 bases, with 14 bases sitting between them. The germline V gene encodes CDR1 SGHTA and CDR2 FQGNSA. The CDR3 is CASSLGQGMKSPLHF. CDR3 sequence (DNA): TGTGCCAGCAGCTTAGGGCAGGGGATGAAGTCACCCCTCCACTTT. Full variable domain (rest looked up from reference TRBV7-2 and TRBJ1-6): GAGVSQSPSNKVTEKGKDVELRCDPISGHTALYWYRQSLGQGLEFLIYFQGNSAPDKSGLPSDRFSAERTGGSVSTLTIQRTQQEDSAVYLCASSLGQGMKSPLHFGNGTRLTVT.

In this sample, this clone turned up a few times. The gene calls are TRBV30 and TRBJ1-5, with D unresolved. The CDR3 is 13 amino acids. Trimming pared 1 base from V and 6 bases from J, leaving 10 bases between. Germline V CDR1 and CDR2: GTSNPN, SVGIG (reference sequence). CDR3 region: CAWSAMEVQPQHF. CDR3 DNA sequence: TGTGCCTGGAGTGCGATGGAAGTTCAGCCCCAGCATTTT.

The V call is TRBV10-2, the J call TRBJ1-6; D remains ambiguous. Deletions cut 4 bases from V and 8 bases from J, with 9 bases between. CDR1 WSHSY and CDR2 SAAADI come from the germline V gene. The CDR3 is 13 residues long. For the CDR3, the DNA is TGCGCCAGCAGTGGGCAGTGGGATTCACCCCTCCACTTT. Its protein product is CASSGQWDSPLHF.

The chain couples TRBV6-1 to TRBJ1-2; D is unresolved. Trimming removed 4 bases at V and 7 bases at J, with 13 bases between. CDR1 and CDR2 from the germline V gene are MNHNS and SASEGT. This CDR3 comprises 13 residues. The CDR3: CASSVKYESGYTF. The CDR3 DNA follows: TGTGCCAGCAGTGTTAAGTACGAGAGTGGCTACACCTTC.

J is TRBJ2-7 and V is TRBV5-1; D could derive from TRBD1 or TRBD2 (5 bases each). The V gene lost 4 bases and the J gene lost 7 bases, with 21 bases spanning the gap. The CDR3 has 15 residues. From germline, CDR1 is SGHRS and CDR2 YFSETQ. The CDR3 region has the DNA TGCGCCAGCAGCCGAGAAAACGCAGGGTCGGGAGAGCAGTACTTC. This encodes CASSRENAGSGEQYF.

The CDR3, as DNA: TGTGCCAGTAGTATGAACAATGAGCAGTTCTTC. Translated, it gives CASSMNNEQFF. This chain connects TRBV19 to TRBJ2-1; D is undetermined. Trimming shortened V by 3 bases and J by 5 bases, and 2 bases separated the two germline ends. Germline loops: CDR1 LNHDA, CDR2 SQIVND (reference sequence). The CDR3 totals 11 residues.